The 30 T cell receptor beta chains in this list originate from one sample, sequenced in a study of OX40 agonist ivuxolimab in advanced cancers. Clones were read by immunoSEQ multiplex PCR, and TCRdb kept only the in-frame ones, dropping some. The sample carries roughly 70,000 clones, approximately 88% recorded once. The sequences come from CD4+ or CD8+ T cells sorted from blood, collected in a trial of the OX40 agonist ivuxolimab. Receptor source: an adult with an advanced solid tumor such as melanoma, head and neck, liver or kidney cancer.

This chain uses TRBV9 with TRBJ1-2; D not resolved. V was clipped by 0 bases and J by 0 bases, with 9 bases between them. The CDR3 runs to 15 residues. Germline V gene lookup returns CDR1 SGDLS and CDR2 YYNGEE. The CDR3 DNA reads TGTGCCAGCAGCGTAGCGAACCACCCTAACTATGGCTACACCTTC. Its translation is CASSVANHPNYGYTF.

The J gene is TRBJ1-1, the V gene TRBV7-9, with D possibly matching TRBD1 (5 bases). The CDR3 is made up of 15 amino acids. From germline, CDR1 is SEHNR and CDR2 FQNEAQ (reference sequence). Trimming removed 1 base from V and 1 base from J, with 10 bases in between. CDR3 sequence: CASSLVAGQNTEAFF. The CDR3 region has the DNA TGTGCCAGCAGCTTAGTGGCGGGGCAGAACACTGAAGCTTTCTTT.

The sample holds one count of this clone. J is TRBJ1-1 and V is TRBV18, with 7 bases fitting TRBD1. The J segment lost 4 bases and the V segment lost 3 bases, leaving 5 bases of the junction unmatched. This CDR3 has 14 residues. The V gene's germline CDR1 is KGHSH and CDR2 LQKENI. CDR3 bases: TGTGCCAGCTCACCCGACAGGGTTGGCACTGAAGCTTTCTTT. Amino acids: CASSPDRVGTEAFF.

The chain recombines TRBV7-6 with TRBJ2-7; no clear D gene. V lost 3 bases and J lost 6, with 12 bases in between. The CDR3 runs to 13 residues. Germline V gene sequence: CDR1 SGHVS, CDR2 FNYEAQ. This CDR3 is CASSFRVFSEQYF. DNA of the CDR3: TGTGCCAGCAGCTTTAGAGTTTTTTCCGAGCAGTACTTC. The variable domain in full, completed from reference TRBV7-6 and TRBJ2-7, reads GAGVSQSPRYKVTKRGQDVALRCDPISGHVSLYWYRQALGQGPEFLTYFNYEAQQDKSGLPNDRFSAERPEGSISTLTIQRTEQRDSAMYRCASSFRVFSEQYFGPGTRLTVT.

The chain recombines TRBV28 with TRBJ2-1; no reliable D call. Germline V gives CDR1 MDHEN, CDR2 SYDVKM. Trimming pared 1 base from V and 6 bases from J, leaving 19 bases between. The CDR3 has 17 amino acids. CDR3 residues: CASSLSPQATRSNEQFF. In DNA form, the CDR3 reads TGTGCCAGCAGTTTATCCCCTCAGGCGACCCGGTCCAATGAGCAGTTCTTC.

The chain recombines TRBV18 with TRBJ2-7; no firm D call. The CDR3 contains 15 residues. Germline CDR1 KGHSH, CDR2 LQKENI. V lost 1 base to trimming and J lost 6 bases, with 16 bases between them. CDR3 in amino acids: CASSPRGPWESEQYF. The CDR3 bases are TGTGCCAGCTCACCACGAGGACCCTGGGAATCCGAGCAGTACTTC. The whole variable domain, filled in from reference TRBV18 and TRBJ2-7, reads NAGVMQNPRHLVRRRGQEARLRCSPMKGHSHVYWYRQLPEEGLKFMVYLQKENIIDESGMPKERFSAEFPKEGPSILRIQQVVRGDSAAYFCASSPRGPWESEQYFGPGTRLTVT.

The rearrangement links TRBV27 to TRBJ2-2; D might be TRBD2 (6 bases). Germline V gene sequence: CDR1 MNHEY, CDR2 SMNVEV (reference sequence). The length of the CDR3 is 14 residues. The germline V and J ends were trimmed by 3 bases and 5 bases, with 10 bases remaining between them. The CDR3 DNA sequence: TGTGCCAGCAGTTTCTTCGCGGGGACCGGGGAGCTGTTTTTT. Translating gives CASSFFAGTGELFF.

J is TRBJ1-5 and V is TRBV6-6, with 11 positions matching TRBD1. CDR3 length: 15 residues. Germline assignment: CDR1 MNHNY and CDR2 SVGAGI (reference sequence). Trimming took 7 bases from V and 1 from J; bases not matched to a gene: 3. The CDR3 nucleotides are TGTGCCAGCAACAGGGACAGGGGGAGCAATCAGCCCCAGCATTTT. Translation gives CASNRDRGSNQPQHF.

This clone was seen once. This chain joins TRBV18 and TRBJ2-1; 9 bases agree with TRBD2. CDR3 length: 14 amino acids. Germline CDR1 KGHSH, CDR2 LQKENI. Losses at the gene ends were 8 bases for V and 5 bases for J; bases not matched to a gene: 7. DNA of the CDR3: TGTGCCAGCCTTAGCGGGAGTTCCCACAATGAGCAGTTCTTC. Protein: CASLSGSSHNEQFF.

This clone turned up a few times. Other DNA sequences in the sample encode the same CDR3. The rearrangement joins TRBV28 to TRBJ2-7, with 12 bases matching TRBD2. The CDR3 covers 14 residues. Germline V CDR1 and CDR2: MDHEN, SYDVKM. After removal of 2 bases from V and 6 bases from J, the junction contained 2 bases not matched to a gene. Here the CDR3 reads CASSLASGRGEQYF. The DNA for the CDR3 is TGTGCCAGCAGTTTAGCTAGCGGGAGGGGCGAGCAGTACTTC.

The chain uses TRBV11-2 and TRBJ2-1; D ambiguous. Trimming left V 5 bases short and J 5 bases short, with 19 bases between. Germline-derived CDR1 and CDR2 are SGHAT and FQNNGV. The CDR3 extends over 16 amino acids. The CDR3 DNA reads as TGTGCCAGCAGCCCAAGTTTCGGACGGAGTAACAATGAGCAGTTCTTC. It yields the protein CASSPSFGRSNNEQFF.

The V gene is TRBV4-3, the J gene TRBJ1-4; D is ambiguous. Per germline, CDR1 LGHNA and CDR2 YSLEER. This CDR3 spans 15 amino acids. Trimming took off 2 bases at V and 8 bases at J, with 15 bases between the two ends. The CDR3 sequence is CASSQTGRHREKLFF. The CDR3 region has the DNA TGCGCCAGCAGCCAAACCGGCAGGCATAGGGAAAAACTGTTTTTT.

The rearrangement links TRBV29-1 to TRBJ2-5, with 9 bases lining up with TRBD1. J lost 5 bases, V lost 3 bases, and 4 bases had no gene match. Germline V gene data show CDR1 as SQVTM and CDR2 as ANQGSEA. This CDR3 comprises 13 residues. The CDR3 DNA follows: TGCAGCGTTGAGGGACAGGGCAGCGAGACCCAGTACTTC. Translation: CSVEGQGSETQYF.

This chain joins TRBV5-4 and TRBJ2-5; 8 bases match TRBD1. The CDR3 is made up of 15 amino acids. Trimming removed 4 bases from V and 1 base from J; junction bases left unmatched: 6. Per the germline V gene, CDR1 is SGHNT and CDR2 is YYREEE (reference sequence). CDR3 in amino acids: CASSQDRDIQETQYF. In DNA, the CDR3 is TGTGCCAGCAGCCAGGACAGGGATATCCAAGAGACCCAGTACTTC.

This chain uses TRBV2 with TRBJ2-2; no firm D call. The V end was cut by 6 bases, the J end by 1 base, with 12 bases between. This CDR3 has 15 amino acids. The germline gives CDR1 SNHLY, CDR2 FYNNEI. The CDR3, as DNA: TGTGCCAGCAGAGCCGGGTCCCAGAACACCGGGGAGCTGTTTTTT. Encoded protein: CASRAGSQNTGELFF.

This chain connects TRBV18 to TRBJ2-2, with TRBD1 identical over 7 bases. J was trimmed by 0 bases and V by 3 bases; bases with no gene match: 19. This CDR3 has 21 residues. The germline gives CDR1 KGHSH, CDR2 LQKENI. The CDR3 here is CASSPTKMGTATTPNTGELFF. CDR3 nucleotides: TGTGCCAGCTCACCTACCAAGATGGGGACAGCGACTACCCCGAACACCGGGGAGCTGTTTTTT. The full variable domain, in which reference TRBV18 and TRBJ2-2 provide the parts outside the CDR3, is NAGVMQNPRHLVRRRGQEARLRCSPMKGHSHVYWYRQLPEEGLKFMVYLQKENIIDESGMPKERFSAEFPKEGPSILRIQQVVRGDSAAYFCASSPTKMGTATTPNTGELFFGEGSRLTVL.

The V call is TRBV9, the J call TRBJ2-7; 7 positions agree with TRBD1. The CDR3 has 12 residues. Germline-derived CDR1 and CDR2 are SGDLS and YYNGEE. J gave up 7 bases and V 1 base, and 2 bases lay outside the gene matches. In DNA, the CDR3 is TGTGCCAGCAGCGTACGACAGGGAGAGCAGTACTTC. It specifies CASSVRQGEQYF.

The CDR3, as DNA: TGTGCCAGCAGCCCCGGGACAGGGAGCACCGGGGAGCTGTTTTTT. As protein: CASSPGTGSTGELFF. The genes are TRBV7-9 and TRBJ2-2, with TRBD1 identical over 9 bases. The J segment lost 4 bases and the V segment lost 5 bases, leaving 5 bases of the junction unmatched. From germline, CDR1 is SEHNR and CDR2 FQNEAQ (reference sequence). The CDR3 covers 15 residues. Full variable domain (remainder filled in from reference TRBV7-9 and TRBJ2-2): DTGVSQNPRHKITKRGQNVTFRCDPISEHNRLYWYRQTLGQGPEFLTYFQNEAQLEKSRLLSDRFSAERPKGSFSTLEIQRTEQGDSAMYLCASSPGTGSTGELFFGEGSRLTVL.

The CDR3 loop reads CASSQEPGTGVSGANVLTF. CDR3 coding DNA: TGTGCCAGCAGCCAAGAGCCGGGGACAGGGGTCTCTGGGGCCAACGTCCTGACTTTC. The chain has TRBV4-2 and TRBJ2-6, with 10 positions matching TRBD1. V shed 0 bases, J shed 0 bases, and the junction held 5 bases outside the gene matches. Germline CDR1 is LGHNA and CDR2 is YNFKEQ. The CDR3 is 19 amino acids.

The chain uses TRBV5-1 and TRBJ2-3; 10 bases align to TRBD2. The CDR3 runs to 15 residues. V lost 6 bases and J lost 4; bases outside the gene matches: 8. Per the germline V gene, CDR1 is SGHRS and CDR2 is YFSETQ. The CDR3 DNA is TGCGCCAGCACCCCAGCGGGAGGGCCATCAGATACGCAGTATTTT. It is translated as CASTPAGGPSDTQYF. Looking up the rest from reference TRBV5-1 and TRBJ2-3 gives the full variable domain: KAGVTQTPRYLIKTRGQQVTLSCSPISGHRSVSWYQQTPGQGLQFLFEYFSETQRNKGNFPGRFSGRQFSNSRSEMNVSTLELGDSALYLCASTPAGGPSDTQYFGPGTRLTVL.

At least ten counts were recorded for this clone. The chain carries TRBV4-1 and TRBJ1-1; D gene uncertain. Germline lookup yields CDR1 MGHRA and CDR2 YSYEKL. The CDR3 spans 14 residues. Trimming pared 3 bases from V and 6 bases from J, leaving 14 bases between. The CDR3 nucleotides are TGCGCCAGCAGCCAGCCACAAAAGAGTCCTGAAGCTTTCTTT. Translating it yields CASSQPQKSPEAFF.

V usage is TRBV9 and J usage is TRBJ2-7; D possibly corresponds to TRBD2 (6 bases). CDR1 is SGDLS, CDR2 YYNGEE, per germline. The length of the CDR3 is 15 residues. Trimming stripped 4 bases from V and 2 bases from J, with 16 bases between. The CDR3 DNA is TGTGCCAGCAGCCCCCAGGGCGGGATCCCCTACGAGCAGTACTTC. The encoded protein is CASSPQGGIPYEQYF. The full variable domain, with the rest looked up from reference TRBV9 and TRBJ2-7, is DSGVTQTPKHLITATGQRVTLRCSPRSGDLSVYWYQQSLDQGLQFLIQYYNGEERAKGNILERFSAQQFPDLHSELNLSSLELGDSALYFCASSPQGGIPYEQYFGPGTRLTVT.

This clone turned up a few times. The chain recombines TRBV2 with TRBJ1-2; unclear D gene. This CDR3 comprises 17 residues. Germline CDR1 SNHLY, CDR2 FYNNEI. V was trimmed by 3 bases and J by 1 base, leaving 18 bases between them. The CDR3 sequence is CASSEVIWREDNYGYTF. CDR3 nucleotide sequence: TGTGCCAGCAGTGAGGTAATCTGGAGGGAGGATAACTATGGCTACACCTTC. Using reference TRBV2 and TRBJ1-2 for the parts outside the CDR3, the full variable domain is EPEVTQTPSHQVTQMGQEVILRCVPISNHLYFYWYRQILGQKVEFLVSFYNNEISEKSEIFDDQFSVERPDGSNFTLKIRSTKLEDSAMYFCASSEVIWREDNYGYTFGSGTRLTVV.

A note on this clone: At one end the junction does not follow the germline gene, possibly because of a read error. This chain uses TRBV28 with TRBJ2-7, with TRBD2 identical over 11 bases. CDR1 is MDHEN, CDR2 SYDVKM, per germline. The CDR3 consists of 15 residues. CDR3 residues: CVSSSRLAGSDEQYF. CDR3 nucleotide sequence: TGTGTCAGCAGTTCCAGACTAGCGGGATCGGACGAGCAGTACTTC.

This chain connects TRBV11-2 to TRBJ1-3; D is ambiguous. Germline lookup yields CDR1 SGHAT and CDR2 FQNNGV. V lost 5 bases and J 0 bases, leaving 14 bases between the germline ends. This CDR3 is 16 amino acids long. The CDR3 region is CASSLAGSGSGNTIYF. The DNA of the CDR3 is TGTGCCAGCAGCCTAGCCGGAAGCGGCTCTGGAAACACCATATATTTT.

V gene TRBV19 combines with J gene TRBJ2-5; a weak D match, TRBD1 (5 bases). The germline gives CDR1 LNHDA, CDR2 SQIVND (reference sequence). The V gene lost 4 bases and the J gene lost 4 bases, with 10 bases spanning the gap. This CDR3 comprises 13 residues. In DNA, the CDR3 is TGTGCCAGTAGTACCGGCAGGGTAGAGACCCAGTACTTC. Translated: CASSTGRVETQYF.

The CDR3 DNA reads as TGTGCCATCAGTGGTTCGGACAGGGGACAGTACGAGCAGTACTTC. It codes for CAISGSDRGQYEQYF. The chain links TRBV10-3 to TRBJ2-7, with 9 bases that match TRBD1. Germline loops: CDR1 ENHRY, CDR2 SYGVKD. This CDR3 contains 15 residues. Trimming cost V 4 bases and J 4 bases; bases outside gene matches: 8.

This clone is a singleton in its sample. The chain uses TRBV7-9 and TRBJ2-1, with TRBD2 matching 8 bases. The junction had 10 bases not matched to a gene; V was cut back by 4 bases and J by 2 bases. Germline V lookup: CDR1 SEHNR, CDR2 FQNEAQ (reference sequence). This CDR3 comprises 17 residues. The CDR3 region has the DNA TGTGCCAGCAGCTCCGCACATAGCGGGGCGACCTACAATGAGCAGTTCTTC. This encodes CASSSAHSGATYNEQFF.

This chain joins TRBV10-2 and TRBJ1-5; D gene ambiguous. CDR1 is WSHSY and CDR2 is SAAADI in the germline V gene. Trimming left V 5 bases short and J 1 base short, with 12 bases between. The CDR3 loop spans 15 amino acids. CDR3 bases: TGCGCCAGCAGTCGTTCCTGGGCGAGCAATCAGCCCCAGCATTTT. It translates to CASSRSWASNQPQHF.

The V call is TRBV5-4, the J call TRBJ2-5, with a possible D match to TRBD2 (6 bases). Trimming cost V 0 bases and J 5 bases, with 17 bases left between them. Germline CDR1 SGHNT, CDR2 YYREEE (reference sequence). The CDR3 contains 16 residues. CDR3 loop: CASSLGGGIFSETQYF. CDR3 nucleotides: TGTGCCAGCAGCTTGGGTGGAGGGATCTTCTCGGAGACCCAGTACTTC.